These T cell receptor beta chains were read from a single sample in a study of blood T cells in healthy people across ages. TCRdb called the 5' RACE reads again in MiXCR, with one record for every CDR3 protein. In the table there are about 800,000 distinct CDR3 sequences, more than 45% of which are singletons. Sequenced: blood. All receptors derive from a man aged 25-45 years in good health. Each CDR3 is given with its conserved first and last residue. A D gene is named only where the DNA matches it firmly. A clone size is listed for some rows: how often the clone was seen (once, few, many), or a class if it is expanded.

clone_size: once; j_call: TRBJ2-5; d_call: -; v_call: TRBV12-3/TRBV12-4; cdr3_aa: CASSFISQETQYF; cdr3_nt: TGTGCCAGCAGTTTTATCAGCCAAGAGACCCAGTACTTC
clone_size: few; j_call: TRBJ2-1; d_call: -; v_call: TRBV3-1; cdr3_aa: CASSQGIGREEQFF; cdr3_nt: TGTGCCAGCAGCCAGGGCATCGGACGGGAGGAGCAGTTCTTC
clone_size: once; j_call: TRBJ2-5; d_call: TRBD2; v_call: TRBV7-3; cdr3_aa: CASSLLAGLEETQYF; cdr3_nt: TGTGCCAGCAGCTTGCTAGCGGGGCTGGAAGAGACCCAGTACTTC
clone_size: -; j_call: TRBJ1-2; d_call: -; v_call: TRBV12-3/TRBV12-4; cdr3_aa: CASSPSRMGGYTF; cdr3_nt: TGTGCCAGCAGCCCCTCCCGTATGGGCGGCTACACCTTC
clone_size: -; j_call: TRBJ2-6; d_call: TRBD1; v_call: TRBV6-2/TRBV6-3; cdr3_aa: CASGLRGLGANVLTF; cdr3_nt: TGTGCCAGCGGCCTCAGGGGGCTTGGGGCCAACGTCCTGACTTTC
clone_size: -; j_call: TRBJ2-3; d_call: TRBD1; v_call: TRBV6-1; cdr3_aa: CASNNKGAGTDTQYF; cdr3_nt: TGTGCCAGCAATAACAAGGGGGCTGGCACAGATACGCAGTATTTT
clone_size: few; j_call: TRBJ2-5; d_call: -; v_call: TRBV7-9; cdr3_aa: CASSPVGGWVQTQYF; cdr3_nt: TGTGCCAGCAGCCCAGTTGGGGGATGGGTACAGACCCAGTACTTC
clone_size: -; j_call: TRBJ1-1; d_call: TRBD1; v_call: TRBV5-6; cdr3_aa: CASSFDRGEGNAEAFF; cdr3_nt: TGTGCCAGCAGCTTTGACAGGGGTGAGGGGAACGCTGAAGCTTTCTTT
clone_size: -; j_call: TRBJ2-3; d_call: -; v_call: TRBV15; cdr3_aa: CATSDPRPEGIVTDTQYF; cdr3_nt: TGTGCCACCAGCGATCCTCGACCTGAGGGGATAGTCACAGATACGCAGTATTTT
clone_size: -; j_call: TRBJ2-1; d_call: TRBD2; v_call: TRBV3-1; cdr3_aa: CASSQGTSGNYNEQFF; cdr3_nt: TGTGCCAGCAGCCAAGGGACTAGCGGGAACTACAATGAGCAGTTCTTC
clone_size: once; j_call: TRBJ2-3; d_call: -; v_call: TRBV7-2; cdr3_aa: CASSLSAAARDTQYF; cdr3_nt: TGTGCCAGCAGCTTAAGTGCGGCGGCTCGGGATACGCAGTATTTT
clone_size: -; j_call: TRBJ2-5; d_call: -; v_call: TRBV27; cdr3_aa: CASSRLGSFETQYF; cdr3_nt: TGTGCCAGCAGTCGACTAGGGTCTTTTGAGACCCAGTACTTC
clone_size: -; j_call: TRBJ2-1; d_call: TRBD1; v_call: TRBV2; cdr3_aa: CASSEVDRVGNEQFF; cdr3_nt: TGTGCCAGCAGTGAGGTTGACAGGGTAGGGAATGAGCAGTTCTTC
clone_size: -; j_call: TRBJ1-5; d_call: -; v_call: TRBV20-1; cdr3_aa: CSAHSGNQPQHF; cdr3_nt: TGCAGTGCCCATTCAGGGAATCAGCCCCAGCATTTT
clone_size: -; j_call: TRBJ1-1; d_call: -; v_call: TRBV9; cdr3_aa: CASSVDLKGTEAFF; cdr3_nt: TGTGCCAGCAGCGTAGACCTAAAAGGGACTGAAGCTTTCTTT
clone_size: -; j_call: TRBJ2-1; d_call: -; v_call: TRBV4-3; cdr3_aa: CASSQPVWARQSSYNEQFF; cdr3_nt: TGCGCCAGCAGCCAACCCGTCTGGGCTAGGCAGAGCTCCTACAATGAGCAGTTCTTC
clone_size: -; j_call: TRBJ2-5; d_call: -; v_call: TRBV20-1; cdr3_aa: CSARDEVTLAVETQYF; cdr3_nt: TGCAGTGCCAGAGACGAAGTCACTTTAGCCGTTGAGACCCAGTACTTC
clone_size: few; j_call: TRBJ1-2; d_call: -; v_call: TRBV4-2; cdr3_aa: CASSQESGQTYGYTF; cdr3_nt: TGTGCCAGCAGCCAAGAGTCCGGACAGACCTATGGCTACACCTTC
clone_size: -; j_call: TRBJ1-2; d_call: TRBD1; v_call: TRBV29-1; cdr3_aa: CSVDLSGGYGYTF; cdr3_nt: TGCAGCGTTGATCTGTCAGGGGGATATGGCTACACCTTC
clone_size: -; j_call: TRBJ2-1; d_call: TRBD1; v_call: TRBV28; cdr3_aa: CASSLSRQGASYNEQFF; cdr3_nt: TGTGCCAGCAGTTTAAGTCGACAGGGGGCGTCCTACAATGAGCAGTTCTTC
clone_size: -; j_call: TRBJ2-1; d_call: -; v_call: TRBV12-3/TRBV12-4; cdr3_aa: CASRWTDSGEQFF; cdr3_nt: TGTGCCAGCAGGTGGACGGACTCCGGGGAGCAGTTCTTC
clone_size: few; j_call: TRBJ1-2; d_call: TRBD1; v_call: TRBV7-2; cdr3_aa: CASSGAGGRGYGYTF; cdr3_nt: TGTGCCAGCAGCGGCGCAGGGGGCAGGGGCTATGGCTACACCTTC
clone_size: -; j_call: TRBJ2-7; d_call: TRBD2; v_call: TRBV11-2; cdr3_aa: CASSLVGWAGGAYEQYF; cdr3_nt: TGTGCCAGCAGCTTAGTTGGCTGGGCGGGGGGAGCCTACGAGCAGTACTTC
clone_size: -; j_call: TRBJ2-5; d_call: -; v_call: TRBV6-9; cdr3_aa: CASSYRAGQSETQYF; cdr3_nt: TGTGCCAGCAGTTATCGCGCGGGACAGTCAGAGACCCAGTACTTC
clone_size: -; j_call: TRBJ2-5; d_call: -; v_call: TRBV4-2; cdr3_aa: CASSQQRWETQYF; cdr3_nt: TGTGCCAGCAGCCAACAGAGATGGGAGACCCAGTACTTC
clone_size: -; j_call: TRBJ2-7; d_call: TRBD2; v_call: TRBV10-3; cdr3_aa: CAISEYNWTSATYEQYF; cdr3_nt: TGTGCCATCAGTGAGTATAATTGGACTAGCGCCACCTACGAGCAGTACTTC
clone_size: -; j_call: TRBJ2-5; d_call: -; v_call: TRBV7-2; cdr3_aa: CASSLVERRSHLRGKETQYF; cdr3_nt: TGTGCCAGCAGCTTAGTTGAGAGACGGAGCCACCTGAGGGGTAAAGAGACCCAGTACTTC
clone_size: -; j_call: TRBJ2-3; d_call: -; v_call: TRBV20-1; cdr3_aa: CSASISPGINTQYF; cdr3_nt: TGCAGTGCTAGTATTTCACCGGGGATAAATACGCAGTATTTT
clone_size: -; j_call: TRBJ2-7; d_call: TRBD1; v_call: TRBV3-1; cdr3_aa: CASSQETGKREQYF; cdr3_nt: TGTGCCAGCAGCCAAGAGACAGGGAAGCGCGAGCAGTACTTC
clone_size: few; j_call: TRBJ1-1; d_call: -; v_call: TRBV20-1; cdr3_aa: CSARKPTGGMGTEAFF; cdr3_nt: TGCAGTGCTAGGAAGCCGACGGGAGGGATGGGAACTGAAGCTTTCTTT
clone_size: -; j_call: TRBJ2-5; d_call: -; v_call: TRBV12-3/TRBV12-4; cdr3_aa: CASSLGGPGETQYF; cdr3_nt: TGTGCCAGCAGTCTAGGGGGACCGGGGGAGACCCAGTACTTC
clone_size: once; j_call: TRBJ2-5; d_call: TRBD2; v_call: TRBV5-1; cdr3_aa: CASGSSGSWGQETQYF; cdr3_nt: TGCGCCAGCGGATCTAGCGGGAGTTGGGGCCAAGAGACCCAGTACTTC
clone_size: -; j_call: TRBJ1-1; d_call: -; v_call: TRBV2; cdr3_aa: CAGGQLNTEAFF; cdr3_nt: TGTGCCGGAGGACAGTTGAACACTGAAGCTTTCTTT
clone_size: -; j_call: TRBJ2-7; d_call: TRBD2; v_call: TRBV11-2; cdr3_aa: CASSLSGTSASSYEQYF; cdr3_nt: TGTGCCAGCAGCCTTTCCGGGACTAGCGCATCCTCCTACGAGCAGTACTTC
clone_size: -; j_call: TRBJ2-1; d_call: -; v_call: TRBV5-1; cdr3_aa: CASSEQGWSYNEQFF; cdr3_nt: TGCGCCAGCAGCGAACAGGGTTGGTCCTACAATGAGCAGTTCTTC
clone_size: -; j_call: TRBJ2-5; d_call: TRBD2; v_call: TRBV20-1; cdr3_aa: CSARDIAGYQETQYF; cdr3_nt: TGCAGTGCTAGAGATATAGCGGGGTACCAAGAGACCCAGTACTTC
clone_size: -; j_call: TRBJ2-3; d_call: -; v_call: TRBV11-2; cdr3_aa: CASSTGGPGTQYF; cdr3_nt: TGTGCCAGCAGCACAGGCGGTCCGGGAACGCAGTATTTT
clone_size: -; j_call: TRBJ2-5; d_call: TRBD1; v_call: TRBV29-1; cdr3_aa: CSGIRGQETQYF; cdr3_nt: TGCAGCGGCATTAGGGGGCAGGAGACCCAGTACTTC
clone_size: -; j_call: TRBJ1-4; d_call: -; v_call: TRBV4-2; cdr3_aa: CASSQEPGRDEKLFF; cdr3_nt: TGTGCCAGCAGCCAAGAGCCGGGGCGGGATGAAAAACTGTTTTTT
clone_size: few; j_call: TRBJ1-2; d_call: -; v_call: TRBV6-6; cdr3_aa: CAIAERTINYGYTF; cdr3_nt: TGTGCCATAGCGGAGAGGACAATTAACTATGGCTACACCTTC
clone_size: -; j_call: TRBJ1-5; d_call: -; v_call: TRBV7-2; cdr3_aa: CASSLVSYSNQPQHF; cdr3_nt: TGTGCCAGCAGCTTAGTGAGTTATAGCAATCAGCCCCAGCATTTT
clone_size: -; j_call: TRBJ2-5; d_call: -; v_call: TRBV7-2; cdr3_aa: CASSLDRGGARLSYF; cdr3_nt: TGTGCCAGCAGCTTAGACCGGGGCGGGGCCCGTCTGTCGTACTTC
clone_size: -; j_call: TRBJ2-5; d_call: -; v_call: TRBV6-5; cdr3_aa: CASSYGGSRKTQYF; cdr3_nt: TGTGCCAGCAGTTACGGGGGGAGTCGAAAGACCCAGTACTTC
clone_size: few; j_call: TRBJ1-2; d_call: -; v_call: TRBV12-3/TRBV12-4; cdr3_aa: CASSLSALLDGYTF; cdr3_nt: TGTGCCAGCAGTTTGTCGGCCCTCCTGGATGGCTACACCTTC
clone_size: -; j_call: TRBJ2-3; d_call: -; v_call: TRBV6-5; cdr3_aa: CASSNLPDGGADTQYF; cdr3_nt: TGTGCCAGCAGCAATCTACCGGACGGAGGAGCAGATACGCAGTATTTT
clone_size: -; j_call: TRBJ2-5; d_call: -; v_call: TRBV6-2/TRBV6-3; cdr3_aa: CASSLPMAEQYF; cdr3_nt: TGTGCCAGCAGTCTACCTATGGCTGAGCAGTACTTC
clone_size: -; j_call: TRBJ2-1; d_call: -; v_call: TRBV7-2; cdr3_aa: CASTRLGSLANNEQFF; cdr3_nt: TGTGCCAGCACCCGACTGGGTAGTCTGGCCAACAATGAGCAGTTCTTC
clone_size: -; j_call: TRBJ2-5; d_call: -; v_call: TRBV25-1; cdr3_aa: CASSETPRRGETQYF; cdr3_nt: TGTGCCAGCAGTGAAACCCCCAGGAGAGGGGAGACCCAGTACTTC
clone_size: once; j_call: TRBJ1-1; d_call: TRBD1; v_call: TRBV28; cdr3_aa: CASLVGGTGSTEAFF; cdr3_nt: TGTGCCAGTCTGGTCGGCGGGACAGGGAGCACTGAAGCTTTCTTT
clone_size: -; j_call: TRBJ2-7; d_call: TRBD2; v_call: TRBV20-1; cdr3_aa: CSAEGSSGSIISYEQYF; cdr3_nt: TGCAGTGCCGAAGGGTCTAGCGGGAGCATAATCTCCTACGAGCAGTACTTC
clone_size: -; j_call: TRBJ2-3; d_call: -; v_call: TRBV4-3; cdr3_aa: CASSQDPATDTQYF; cdr3_nt: TGCGCCAGCAGCCAAGATCCGGCCACAGATACGCAGTATTTT
clone_size: -; j_call: TRBJ2-1; d_call: TRBD1; v_call: TRBV20-1; cdr3_aa: CSAREWDRDNEQFF; cdr3_nt: TGCAGTGCTAGAGAATGGGACAGGGACAATGAGCAGTTCTTC
clone_size: -; j_call: TRBJ2-1; d_call: TRBD2; v_call: TRBV20-1; cdr3_aa: CSAPSGRVPYNEQFF; cdr3_nt: TGCAGTGCTCCCAGCGGGAGGGTCCCCTACAATGAGCAGTTCTTC
clone_size: -; j_call: TRBJ2-6; d_call: -; v_call: TRBV7-2; cdr3_aa: CASSLDASLDVLTF; cdr3_nt: TGTGCCAGCAGCTTAGACGCCTCCTTGGACGTCCTGACTTTC